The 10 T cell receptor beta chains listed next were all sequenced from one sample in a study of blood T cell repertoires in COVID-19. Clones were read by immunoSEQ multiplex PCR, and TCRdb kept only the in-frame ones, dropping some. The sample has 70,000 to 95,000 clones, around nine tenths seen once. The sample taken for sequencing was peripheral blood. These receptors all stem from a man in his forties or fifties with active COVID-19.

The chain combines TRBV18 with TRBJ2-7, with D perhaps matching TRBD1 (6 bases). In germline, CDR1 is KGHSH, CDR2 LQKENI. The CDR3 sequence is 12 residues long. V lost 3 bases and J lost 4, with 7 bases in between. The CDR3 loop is CASSPDRYEQYF. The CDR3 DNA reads TGTGCCAGCTCACCGGACAGATACGAGCAGTACTTC.

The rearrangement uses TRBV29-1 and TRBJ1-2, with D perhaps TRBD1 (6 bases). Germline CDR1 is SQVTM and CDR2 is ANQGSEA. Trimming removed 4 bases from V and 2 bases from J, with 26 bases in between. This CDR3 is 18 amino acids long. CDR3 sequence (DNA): TGCAGCGTTGCGCATCCCCTCCGACAGGTTGTGGGGAACTATGGCTACACCTTC. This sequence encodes CSVAHPLRQVVGNYGYTF.

The CDR3, as DNA: TGTGCCAGCAGCCCACAACCCCTCTACGAGCAGTACTTC. It is translated as CASSPQPLYEQYF. The rearrangement joins TRBV7-2 to TRBJ2-7; D unclear. V was clipped by 5 bases and J by 3 bases, with 11 bases between them. The CDR3 covers 13 residues. The germline V gene has CDR1 SGHTA and CDR2 FQGNSA.

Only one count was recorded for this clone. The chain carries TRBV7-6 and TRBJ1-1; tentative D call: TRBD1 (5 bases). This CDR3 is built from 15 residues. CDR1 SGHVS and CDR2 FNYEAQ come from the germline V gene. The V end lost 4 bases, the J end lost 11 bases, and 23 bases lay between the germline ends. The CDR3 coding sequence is TGTGCCAGCAGCTCGAGGCGGCAGGGTCGTTCTCTGGCTTTCTTT. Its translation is CASSSRRQGRSLAFF.

CDR3 loop: CASGLFGTGDGYTF. Written as DNA, the CDR3 is TGCGCCAGCGGACTATTCGGGACAGGGGATGGCTACACCTTC. This chain connects TRBV5-1 to TRBJ1-2; TRBD1 agrees at 10 bases. The CDR3 is made up of 14 amino acids. The V segment lost 7 bases and the J segment 6 bases; nucleotides outside the gene matches: 9. CDR1 is SGHRS and CDR2 is YFSETQ in the germline V gene.

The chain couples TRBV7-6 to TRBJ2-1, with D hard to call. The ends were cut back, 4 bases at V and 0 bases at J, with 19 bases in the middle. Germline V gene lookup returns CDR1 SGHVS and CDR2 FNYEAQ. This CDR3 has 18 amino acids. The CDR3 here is CASSYGPNSSSSYNEQFF. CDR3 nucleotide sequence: TGTGCCAGCAGCTACGGTCCCAACTCGTCAAGCTCCTACAATGAGCAGTTCTTC.

This CDR3 reads CASSPVGRRETQYF. CDR3 DNA sequence: TGTGCCAGCAGCCCAGTTGGCCGGAGGGAGACCCAGTACTTC. The rearrangement links TRBV28 to TRBJ2-5, with D possibly TRBD2 on 5 matching bases. CDR1 and CDR2 from the germline V gene are MDHEN and SYDVKM. V was clipped by 6 bases and J by 5 bases, with 16 bases between them. The CDR3 sequence is 14 residues long.

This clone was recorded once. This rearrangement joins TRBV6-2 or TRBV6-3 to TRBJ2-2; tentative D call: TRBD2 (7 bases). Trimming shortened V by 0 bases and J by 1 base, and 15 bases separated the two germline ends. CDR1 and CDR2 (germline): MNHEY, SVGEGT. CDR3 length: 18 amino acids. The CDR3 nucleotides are TGTGCCAGCAGTTACTCCGGAGTGGGGGGGCGGAACACCGGGGAGCTGTTTTTT. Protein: CASSYSGVGGRNTGELFF.

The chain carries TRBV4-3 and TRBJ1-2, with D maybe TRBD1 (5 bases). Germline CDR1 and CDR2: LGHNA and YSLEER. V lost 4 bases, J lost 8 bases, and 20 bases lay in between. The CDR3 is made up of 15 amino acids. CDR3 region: CASSPRGTPMGGYTF. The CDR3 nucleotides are TGCGCCAGCAGCCCAAGAGGGACTCCTATGGGGGGCTACACCTTC.

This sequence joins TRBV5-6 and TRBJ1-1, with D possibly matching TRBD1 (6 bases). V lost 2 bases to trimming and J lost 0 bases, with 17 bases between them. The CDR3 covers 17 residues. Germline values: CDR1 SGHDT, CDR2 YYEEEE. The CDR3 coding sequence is TGTGCCAGCAGCTTAACCCCCGGGACAAGTTTGAACACTGAAGCTTTCTTT. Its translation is CASSLTPGTSLNTEAFF. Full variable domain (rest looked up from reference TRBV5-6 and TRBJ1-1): DAGVTQSPTHLIKTRGQQVTLRCSPKSGHDTVSWYQQALGQGPQFIFQYYEEEERQRGNFPDRFSGHQFPNYSSELNVNALLLGDSALYLCASSLTPGTSLNTEAFFGQGTRLTVV.